The rows below give T cell receptor beta chains drawn from one sample of a study of blood T cells in healthy people across ages. MiXCR, run by TCRdb on the 5' RACE reads, gives a single entry per CDR3 protein. Among approximately 2,000,000 distinct CDR3 sequences listed, around 40% were seen once. The sample taken for sequencing was blood. Source of these receptors: a human donor in good health. Each CDR3 is given with its conserved first and last residue. The D gene is left open where the match is weak. Clone size, where shown, is once, few, many, or a class for clones that have expanded.

J gene: TRBJ1-6; V gene: TRBV5-1; D gene: NA; clone size: NA; CDR3 DNA: TGCGCCAGCAGCTCGGACGGTGGCAGGGCTAATTCACCCCTCCACTTT; CDR3 protein: CASSSDGGRANSPLHF
J gene: TRBJ1-2; V gene: TRBV9; D gene: NA; clone size: many; CDR3 DNA: TGTGCCAGCAGTTACCTAGGAGGGTATGGCTACACCTTC; CDR3 protein: CASSYLGGYGYTF
J gene: TRBJ2-3; V gene: TRBV27; D gene: NA; clone size: NA; CDR3 DNA: TGTGCCAGCAGTTTTAGGGAGGTGGATACGCAGTATTTT; CDR3 protein: CASSFREVDTQYF
J gene: TRBJ2-1; V gene: TRBV24-1; D gene: NA; clone size: few; CDR3 DNA: TGTGCCACCAACCAGGGCCTTTACAATGAGCAGTTCTTC; CDR3 protein: CATNQGLYNEQFF
J gene: TRBJ1-5; V gene: TRBV4-1; D gene: NA; clone size: NA; CDR3 DNA: TGCGCCAGCAGCATAACAGCTAGCAATCAGCCCCAGCATTTT; CDR3 protein: CASSITASNQPQHF
J gene: TRBJ2-5; V gene: TRBV7-2; D gene: NA; clone size: NA; CDR3 DNA: TGTGCCAGCAGCCGCGATACGAGTACCCAGTACTTC; CDR3 protein: CASSRDTSTQYF
J gene: TRBJ2-3; V gene: TRBV7-3; D gene: TRBD1; clone size: NA; CDR3 DNA: TGTGCCAGCAGCTTAATGTTCCCCGGGACAGGGATATCGAATACGCAGTATTTT; CDR3 protein: CASSLMFPGTGISNTQYF
J gene: TRBJ2-3; V gene: TRBV6-2/TRBV6-3; D gene: TRBD2; clone size: NA; CDR3 DNA: TGTGCCAGCAGTTACTATTCCGGGACTAGCGGGGGGCAAACAGATACGCAGTATTTT; CDR3 protein: CASSYYSGTSGGQTDTQYF
J gene: TRBJ1-2; V gene: TRBV27; D gene: NA; clone size: few; CDR3 DNA: TGTGCCAGCAGTCAGACACAGGGTTTCTATGGCTACACCTTC; CDR3 protein: CASSQTQGFYGYTF
J gene: TRBJ2-5; V gene: TRBV20-1; D gene: TRBD2; clone size: few; CDR3 DNA: TGCAGTGGAAGGTGGAGCGGGGGGAAAGAGACCCAGTACTTC; CDR3 protein: CSGRWSGGKETQYF
J gene: TRBJ2-5; V gene: TRBV29-1; D gene: NA; clone size: few; CDR3 DNA: TGCAGCGTTGAAGATCTAGGGACCCAGTACTTC; CDR3 protein: CSVEDLGTQYF
J gene: TRBJ2-4; V gene: TRBV29-1; D gene: TRBD1; clone size: many; CDR3 DNA: TGCAGCGCTATCTCGGGACAGGGGGCGAACATTCAGTACTTC; CDR3 protein: CSAISGQGANIQYF
J gene: TRBJ2-1; V gene: TRBV7-9; D gene: NA; clone size: few; CDR3 DNA: TGTGCCAGCAGCGGACCACAGGGTCCGAATGAGCAGTTCTTC; CDR3 protein: CASSGPQGPNEQFF
J gene: TRBJ2-3; V gene: TRBV2; D gene: NA; clone size: NA; CDR3 DNA: TGTGCCAGCAGTGAAACCACACGCACAGATACGCAGTATTTT; CDR3 protein: CASSETTRTDTQYF
J gene: TRBJ2-3; V gene: TRBV6-2/TRBV6-3; D gene: NA; clone size: NA; CDR3 DNA: TGTGCCAGCAGAGCGGGACAGTTGGAGGCAGATACGCAGTATTTT; CDR3 protein: CASRAGQLEADTQYF
J gene: TRBJ2-1; V gene: TRBV6-2/TRBV6-3; D gene: NA; clone size: few; CDR3 DNA: TGTGCCAGCAGTTCAAACCTACTAGTCCCTCCCTACAATGAGCAGTTCTTC; CDR3 protein: CASSSNLLVPPYNEQFF
J gene: TRBJ1-6; V gene: TRBV7-6; D gene: TRBD1; clone size: few; CDR3 DNA: TGTGCCAGCAGTCCCTCTCTATTTTCCGGGACAGGGCTTACTTCACCCCTCCACTTT; CDR3 protein: CASSPSLFSGTGLTSPLHF
J gene: TRBJ2-1; V gene: TRBV7-3; D gene: NA; clone size: few; CDR3 DNA: TGTGCCAGCAGCTCCTATATGACGGGGAGCACCAATGAGCAGTTCTTC; CDR3 protein: CASSSYMTGSTNEQFF